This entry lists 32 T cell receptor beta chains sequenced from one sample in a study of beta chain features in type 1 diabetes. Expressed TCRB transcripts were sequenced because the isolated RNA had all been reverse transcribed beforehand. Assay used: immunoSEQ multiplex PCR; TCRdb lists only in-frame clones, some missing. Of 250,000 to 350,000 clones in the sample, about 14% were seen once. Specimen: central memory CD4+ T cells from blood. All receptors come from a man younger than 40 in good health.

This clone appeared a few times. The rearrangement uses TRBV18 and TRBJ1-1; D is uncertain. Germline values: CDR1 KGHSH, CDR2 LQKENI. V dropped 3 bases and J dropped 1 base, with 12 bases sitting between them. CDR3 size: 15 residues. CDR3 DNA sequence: TGTGCCAGCTCACCCCCGGCCGTAAAGAACACTGAAGCTTTCTTT. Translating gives CASSPPAVKNTEAFF.

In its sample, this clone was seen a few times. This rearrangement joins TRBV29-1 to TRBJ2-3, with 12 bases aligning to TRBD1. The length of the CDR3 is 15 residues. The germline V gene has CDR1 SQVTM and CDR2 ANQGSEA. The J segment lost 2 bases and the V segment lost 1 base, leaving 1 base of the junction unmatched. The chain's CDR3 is CSVEVGQGATDTQYF. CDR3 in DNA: TGCAGCGTTGAAGTGGGACAGGGGGCCACAGATACGCAGTATTTT.

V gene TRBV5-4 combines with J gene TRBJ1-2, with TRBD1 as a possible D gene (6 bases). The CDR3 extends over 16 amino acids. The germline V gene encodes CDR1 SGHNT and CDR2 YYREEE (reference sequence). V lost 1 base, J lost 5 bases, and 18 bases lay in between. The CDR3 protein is CASSLLQGLRKYGYTF. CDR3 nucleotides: TGTGCCAGCAGCTTGTTACAGGGACTTCGAAAATATGGCTACACCTTC.

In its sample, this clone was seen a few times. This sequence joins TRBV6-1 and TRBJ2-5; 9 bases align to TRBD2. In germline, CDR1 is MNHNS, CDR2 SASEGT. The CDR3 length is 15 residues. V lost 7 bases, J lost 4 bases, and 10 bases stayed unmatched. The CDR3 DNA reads TGTGCCAGCATTGCCCTAGCGGGGTCACGAGAGACCCAGTACTTC. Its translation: CASIALAGSRETQYF.

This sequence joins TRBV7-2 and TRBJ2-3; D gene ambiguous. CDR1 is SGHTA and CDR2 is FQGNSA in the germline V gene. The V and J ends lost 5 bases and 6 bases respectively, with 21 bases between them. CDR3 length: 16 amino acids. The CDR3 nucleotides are TGTGCCAGCAGCGTAAGTTCAGACTCGTCGTGGGATACGCAGTATTTT. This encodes CASSVSSDSSWDTQYF.

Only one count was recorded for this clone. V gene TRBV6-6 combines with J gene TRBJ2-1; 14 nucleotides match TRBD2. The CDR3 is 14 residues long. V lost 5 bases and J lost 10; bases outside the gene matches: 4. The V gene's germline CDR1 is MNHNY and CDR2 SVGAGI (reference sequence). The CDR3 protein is CASSRTSGGREQFF. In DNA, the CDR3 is TGTGCCAGCAGTCGGACTAGCGGGGGGCGGGAGCAGTTCTTC.

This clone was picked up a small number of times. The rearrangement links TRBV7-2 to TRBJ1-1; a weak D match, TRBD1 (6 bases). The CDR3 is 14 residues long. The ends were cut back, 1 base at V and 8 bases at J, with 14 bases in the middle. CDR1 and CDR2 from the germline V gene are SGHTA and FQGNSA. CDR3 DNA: TGTGCCAGCAGCTTAGGGGTCGACAGGATAGAAGCTTTCTTT. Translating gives CASSLGVDRIEAFF.

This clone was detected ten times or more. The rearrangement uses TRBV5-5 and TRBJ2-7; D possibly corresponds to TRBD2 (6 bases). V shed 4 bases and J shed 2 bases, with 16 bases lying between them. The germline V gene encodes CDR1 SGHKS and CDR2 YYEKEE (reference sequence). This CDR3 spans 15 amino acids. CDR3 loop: CASSLGGIAAYEQYV. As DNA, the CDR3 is TGTGCCAGCAGCCTCGGAGGGATAGCGGCCTACGAGCAGTACGTC.

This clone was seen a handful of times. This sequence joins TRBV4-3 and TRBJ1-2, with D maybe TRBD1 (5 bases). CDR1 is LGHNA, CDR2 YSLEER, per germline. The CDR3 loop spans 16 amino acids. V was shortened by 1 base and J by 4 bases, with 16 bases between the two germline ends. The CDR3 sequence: CASSQASWGEVYGYTF. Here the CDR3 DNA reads TGCGCCAGCAGCCAAGCTTCTTGGGGGGAAGTCTATGGCTACACCTTC.

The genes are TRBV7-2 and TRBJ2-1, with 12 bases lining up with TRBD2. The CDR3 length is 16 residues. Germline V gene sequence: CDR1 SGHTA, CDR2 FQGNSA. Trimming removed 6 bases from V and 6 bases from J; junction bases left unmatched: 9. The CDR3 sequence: CASRGASGRAPNEQFF. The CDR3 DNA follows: TGTGCCAGCAGGGGGGCTAGCGGGAGGGCCCCCAATGAGCAGTTCTTC. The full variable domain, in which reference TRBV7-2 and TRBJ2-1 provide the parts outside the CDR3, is GAGVSQSPSNKVTEKGKDVELRCDPISGHTALYWYRQSLGQGLEFLIYFQGNSAPDKSGLPSDRFSAERTGGSVSTLTIQRTQQEDSAVYLCASRGASGRAPNEQFFGPGTRLTVL.

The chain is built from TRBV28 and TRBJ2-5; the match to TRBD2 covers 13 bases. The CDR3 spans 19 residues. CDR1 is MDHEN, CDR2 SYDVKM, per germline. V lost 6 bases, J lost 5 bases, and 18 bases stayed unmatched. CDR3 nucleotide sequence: TGTGCCAGCAGCTCGCCGGGACTAGCGGGAAATAAGCCCCGGGAGACCCAGTACTTC. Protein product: CASSSPGLAGNKPRETQYF. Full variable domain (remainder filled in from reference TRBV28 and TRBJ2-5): DVKVTQSSRYLVKRTGEKVFLECVQDMDHENMFWYRQDPGLGLRLIYFSYDVKMKEKGDIPEGYSVSREKKERFSLILESASTNQTSMYLCASSSPGLAGNKPRETQYFGPGTRLLVL.

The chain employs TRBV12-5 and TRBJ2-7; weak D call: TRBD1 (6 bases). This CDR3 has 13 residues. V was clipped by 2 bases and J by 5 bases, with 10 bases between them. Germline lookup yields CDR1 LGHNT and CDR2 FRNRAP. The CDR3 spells CASGLPPGDEQYF. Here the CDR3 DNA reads TGTGCTAGTGGTTTGCCCCCAGGGGACGAGCAGTACTTC. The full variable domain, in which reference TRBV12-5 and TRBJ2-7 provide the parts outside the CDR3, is DARVTQTPRHKVTEMGQEVTMRCQPILGHNTVFWYRQTMMQGLELLAYFRNRAPLDDSGMPKDRFSAEMPDATLATLKIQPSEPRDSAVYFCASGLPPGDEQYFGPGTRLTVT.

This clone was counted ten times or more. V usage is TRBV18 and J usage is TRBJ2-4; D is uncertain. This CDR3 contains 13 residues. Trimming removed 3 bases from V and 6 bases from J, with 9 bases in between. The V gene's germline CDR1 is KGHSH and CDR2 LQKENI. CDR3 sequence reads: CASSPGAGNIQYF. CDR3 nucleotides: TGTGCCAGCTCACCTGGTGCAGGAAACATTCAGTACTTC.

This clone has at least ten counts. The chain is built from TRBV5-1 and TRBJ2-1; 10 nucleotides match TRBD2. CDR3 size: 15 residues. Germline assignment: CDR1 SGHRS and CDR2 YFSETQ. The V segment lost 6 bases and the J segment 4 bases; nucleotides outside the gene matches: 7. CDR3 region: CASTKLAGGYNEQFF. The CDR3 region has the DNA TGCGCCAGCACCAAATTAGCGGGGGGTTACAATGAGCAGTTCTTC. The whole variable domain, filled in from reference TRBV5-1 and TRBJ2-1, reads KAGVTQTPRYLIKTRGQQVTLSCSPISGHRSVSWYQQTPGQGLQFLFEYFSETQRNKGNFPGRFSGRQFSNSRSEMNVSTLELGDSALYLCASTKLAGGYNEQFFGPGTRLTVL.

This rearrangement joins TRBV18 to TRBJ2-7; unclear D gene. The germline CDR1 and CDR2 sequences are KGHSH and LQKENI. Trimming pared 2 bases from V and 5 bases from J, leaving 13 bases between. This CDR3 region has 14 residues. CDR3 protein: CASSPWAGRDEQYF. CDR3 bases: TGTGCCAGCTCACCATGGGCAGGACGGGACGAGCAGTACTTC.

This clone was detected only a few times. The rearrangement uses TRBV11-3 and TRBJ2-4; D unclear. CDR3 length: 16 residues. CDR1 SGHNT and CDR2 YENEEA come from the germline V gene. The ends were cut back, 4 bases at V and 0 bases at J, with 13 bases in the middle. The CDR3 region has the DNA TGTGCCAGCAGCTCACCACTTGAACCAGCCAAAAACATTCAGTACTTC. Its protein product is CASSSPLEPAKNIQYF.

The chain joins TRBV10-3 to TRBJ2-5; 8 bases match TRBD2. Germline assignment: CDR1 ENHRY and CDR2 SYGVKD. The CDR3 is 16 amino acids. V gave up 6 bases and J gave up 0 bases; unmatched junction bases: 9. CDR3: CAISAGASGHQETQYF. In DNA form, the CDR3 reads TGTGCCATCAGCGCTGGGGCTAGCGGGCACCAAGAGACCCAGTACTTC.

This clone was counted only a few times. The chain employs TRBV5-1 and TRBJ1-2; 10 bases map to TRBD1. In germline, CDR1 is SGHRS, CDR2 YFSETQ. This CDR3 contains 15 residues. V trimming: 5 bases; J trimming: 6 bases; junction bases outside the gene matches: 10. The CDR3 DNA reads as TGCGCCAGCAGACGAACCGGGACAGGGGAGGATGGCTACACCTTC. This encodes CASRRTGTGEDGYTF.

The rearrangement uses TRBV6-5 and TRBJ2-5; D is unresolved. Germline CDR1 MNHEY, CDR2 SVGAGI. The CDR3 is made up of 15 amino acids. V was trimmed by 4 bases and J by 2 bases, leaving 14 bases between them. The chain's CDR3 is CASSLLAPQQETQYF. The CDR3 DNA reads TGTGCCAGCAGTTTACTCGCTCCACAACAAGAGACCCAGTACTTC.

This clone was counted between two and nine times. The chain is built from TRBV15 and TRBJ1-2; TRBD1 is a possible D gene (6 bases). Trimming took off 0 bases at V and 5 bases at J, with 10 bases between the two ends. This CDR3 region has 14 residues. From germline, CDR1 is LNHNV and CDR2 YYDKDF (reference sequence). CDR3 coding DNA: TGTGCCACCAGCAGAGATCGAGGGGGTTATGGCTACACCTTC. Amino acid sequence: CATSRDRGGYGYTF.

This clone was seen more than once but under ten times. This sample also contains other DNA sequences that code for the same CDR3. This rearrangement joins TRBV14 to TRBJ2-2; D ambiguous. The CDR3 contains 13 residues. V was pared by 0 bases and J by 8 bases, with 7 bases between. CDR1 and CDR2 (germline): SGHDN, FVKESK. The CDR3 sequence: CASSQDRAGELFF. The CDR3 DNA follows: TGTGCCAGCAGCCAAGATCGGGCGGGGGAGCTGTTTTTT.

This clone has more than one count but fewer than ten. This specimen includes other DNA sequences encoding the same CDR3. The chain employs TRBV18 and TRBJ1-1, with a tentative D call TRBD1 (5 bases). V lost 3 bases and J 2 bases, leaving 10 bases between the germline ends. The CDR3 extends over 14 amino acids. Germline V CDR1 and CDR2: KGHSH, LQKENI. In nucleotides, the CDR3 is TGTGCCAGCTCACCTGGACAACTAAACACTGAAGCTTTCTTT. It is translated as CASSPGQLNTEAFF. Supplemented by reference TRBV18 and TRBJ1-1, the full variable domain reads NAGVMQNPRHLVRRRGQEARLRCSPMKGHSHVYWYRQLPEEGLKFMVYLQKENIIDESGMPKERFSAEFPKEGPSILRIQQVVRGDSAAYFCASSPGQLNTEAFFGQGTRLTVV.

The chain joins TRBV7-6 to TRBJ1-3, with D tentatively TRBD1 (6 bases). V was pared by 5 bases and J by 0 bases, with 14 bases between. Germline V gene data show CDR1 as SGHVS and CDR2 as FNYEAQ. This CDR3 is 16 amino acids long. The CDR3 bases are TGTGCCAGCAGCCTGACAGGAAGAGGCTCTGGAAACACCATATATTTT. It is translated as CASSLTGRGSGNTIYF.

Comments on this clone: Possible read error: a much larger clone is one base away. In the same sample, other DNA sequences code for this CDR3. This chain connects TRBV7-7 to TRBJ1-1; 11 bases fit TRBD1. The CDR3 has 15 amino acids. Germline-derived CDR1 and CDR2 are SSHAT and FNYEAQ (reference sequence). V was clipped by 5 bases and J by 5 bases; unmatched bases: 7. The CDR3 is CASSHPGQGGTEAFF. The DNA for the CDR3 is TGTGCCAGCAGCCACCCGGGACAGGGGGGAACTGAAGCTTTCTTT. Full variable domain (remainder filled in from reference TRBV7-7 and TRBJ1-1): GAGVSQSPRYKVTKRGQDVTLRCDPISSHATLYWYQQALGQGPEFLTYFNYEAQPDKSGLPSDRFSAERPEGSISTLTIQRTEQRDSAMYRCASSHPGQGGTEAFFGQGTRLTVV.

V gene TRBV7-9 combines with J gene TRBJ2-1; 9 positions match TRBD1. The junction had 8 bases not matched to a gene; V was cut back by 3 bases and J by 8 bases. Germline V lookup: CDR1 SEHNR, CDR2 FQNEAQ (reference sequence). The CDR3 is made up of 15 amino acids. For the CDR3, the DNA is TGTGCCAGCAGCTTGGATTTAGGGACAGGGTATGAGCAGTTCTTC. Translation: CASSLDLGTGYEQFF.

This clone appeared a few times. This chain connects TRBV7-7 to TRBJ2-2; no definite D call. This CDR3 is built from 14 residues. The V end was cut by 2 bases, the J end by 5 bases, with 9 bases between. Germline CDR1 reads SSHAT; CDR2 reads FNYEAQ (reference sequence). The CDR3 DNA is TGTGCCAGCAGCTTACAGTTAGGGACCGGGGAGCTGTTTTTT. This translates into CASSLQLGTGELFF.

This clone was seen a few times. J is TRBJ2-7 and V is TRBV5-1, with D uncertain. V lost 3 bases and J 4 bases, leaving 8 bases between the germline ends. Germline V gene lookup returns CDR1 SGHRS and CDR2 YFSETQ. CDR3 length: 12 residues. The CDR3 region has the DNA TGCGCCAGCAGCTCTTTCGGGTACGAGCAGTACTTC. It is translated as CASSSFGYEQYF.

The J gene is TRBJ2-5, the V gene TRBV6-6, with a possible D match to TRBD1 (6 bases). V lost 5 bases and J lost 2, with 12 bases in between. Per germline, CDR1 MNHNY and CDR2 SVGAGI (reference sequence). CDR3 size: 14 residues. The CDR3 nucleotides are TGTGCCAGCAGTCAGCACAGGGATCAAGAGACCCAGTACTTC. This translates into CASSQHRDQETQYF.

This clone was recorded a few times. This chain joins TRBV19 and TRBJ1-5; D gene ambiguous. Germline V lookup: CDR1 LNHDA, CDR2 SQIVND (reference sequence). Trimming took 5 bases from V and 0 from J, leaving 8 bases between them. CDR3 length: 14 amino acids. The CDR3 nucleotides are TGTGCCAGTAGTCTTCAGAATAGCAATCAGCCCCAGCATTTT. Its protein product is CASSLQNSNQPQHF.

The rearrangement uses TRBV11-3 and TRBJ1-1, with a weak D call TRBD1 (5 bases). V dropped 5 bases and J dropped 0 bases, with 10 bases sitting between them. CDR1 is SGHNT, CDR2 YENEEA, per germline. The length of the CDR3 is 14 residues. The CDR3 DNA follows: TGTGCCAGCAGCCCCCTGACAGTGAACACTGAAGCTTTCTTT. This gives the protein CASSPLTVNTEAFF.

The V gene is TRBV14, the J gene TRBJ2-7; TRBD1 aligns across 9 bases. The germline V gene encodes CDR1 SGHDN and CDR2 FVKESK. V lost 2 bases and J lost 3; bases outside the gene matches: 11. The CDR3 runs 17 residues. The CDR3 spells CASSQRELGTGNYEQYF. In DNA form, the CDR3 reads TGTGCCAGCAGCCAAAGGGAGCTAGGGACAGGGAACTACGAGCAGTACTTC.

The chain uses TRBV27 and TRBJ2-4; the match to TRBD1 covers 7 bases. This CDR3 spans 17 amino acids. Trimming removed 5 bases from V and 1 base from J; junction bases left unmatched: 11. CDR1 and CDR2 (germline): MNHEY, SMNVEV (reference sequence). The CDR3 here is CASSPRTGGKAKNIQYF. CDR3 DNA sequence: TGTGCCAGCAGTCCGAGGACAGGCGGTAAGGCCAAAAACATTCAGTACTTC.